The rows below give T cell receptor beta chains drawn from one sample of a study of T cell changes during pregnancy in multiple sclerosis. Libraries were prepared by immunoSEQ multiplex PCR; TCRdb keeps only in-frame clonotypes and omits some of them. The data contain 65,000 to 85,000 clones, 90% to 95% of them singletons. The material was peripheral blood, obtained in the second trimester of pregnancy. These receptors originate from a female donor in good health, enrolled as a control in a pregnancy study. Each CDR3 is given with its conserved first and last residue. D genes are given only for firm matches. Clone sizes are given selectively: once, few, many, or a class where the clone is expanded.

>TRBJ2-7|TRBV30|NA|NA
TGTGCCTGGAGGAACAGGGATCTATACGAGCAGTACTTC
CAWRNRDLYEQYF
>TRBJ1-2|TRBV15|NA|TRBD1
TGTGCCACCAGCAGTCGACAGGGCTATGGCTACACCTTC
CATSSRQGYGYTF
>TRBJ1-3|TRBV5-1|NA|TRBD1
TGCGCCAGCAGCTTGACAGGGGAATCTGGAAACACCATATATTTT
CASSLTGESGNTIYF
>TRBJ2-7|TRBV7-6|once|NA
TGTGCCAGCAGCTTAGCGGGCGGGGCCTCCTACGAGCAGTACTTC
CASSLAGGASYEQYF
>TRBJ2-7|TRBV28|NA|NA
TGTGCCAGCAGTTTATGGGGGGGGGCCAGGTCCTACGAGCAGTACTTC
CASSLWGGARSYEQYF
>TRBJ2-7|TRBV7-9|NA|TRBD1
TGTGCCAGCAGCTTTAGGACAGGGGTAGTCTACGAGCAGTACTTC
CASSFRTGVVYEQYF
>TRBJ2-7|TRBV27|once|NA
TGTGCCAGCAGTTTCAGGGGGGACGAGCAGTACTTC
CASSFRGDEQYF
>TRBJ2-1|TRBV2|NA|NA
TGTGCCAGCAAACCGAGGTCCTACAATGAGCAGTTCTTC
CASKPRSYNEQFF
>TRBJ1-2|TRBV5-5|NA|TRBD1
TGTGCCAGCAGCTTGACCGGGACAGCTAACTATGGCTACACCTTC
CASSLTGTANYGYTF
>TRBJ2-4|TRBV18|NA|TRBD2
TGTGCCAGCTCACCAGACTACAGGCGGGGGGCCAAAAACATTCAGTACTTC
CASSPDYRRGAKNIQYF
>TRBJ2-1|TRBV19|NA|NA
TGTGCCAGTAGTTTCCGACTAGGATCCTACAATGAGCAGTTCTTC
CASSFRLGSYNEQFF
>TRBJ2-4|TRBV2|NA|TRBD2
TGTGCCAGCAGCCTTAGCGGGTTAGCCAAAAACATTCAGTACTTC
CASSLSGLAKNIQYF
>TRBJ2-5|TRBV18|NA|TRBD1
TGTGCCAGCTCACCAACGGACAGGGGAGTTGGGACCCAGTACTTC
CASSPTDRGVGTQYF
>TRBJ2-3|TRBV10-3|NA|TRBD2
TGTGCCATCAGTGAGTCCGCGGGAGTCCCAGATACGCAGTATTTT
CAISESAGVPDTQYF
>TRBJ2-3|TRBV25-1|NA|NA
TGTGCCAGCATGACTAGTGCAGATACGCAGTATTTT
CASMTSADTQYF
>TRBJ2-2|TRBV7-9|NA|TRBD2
TGTGCCAGCAGCTTAGATCGGGCTAGCGGTAACACCGGGGAGCTGTTTTTT
CASSLDRASGNTGELFF
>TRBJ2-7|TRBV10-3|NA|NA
TGTGCCATCAGTGAGGGACGCGGGGCTAACGAGCAGTACTTC
CAISEGRGANEQYF
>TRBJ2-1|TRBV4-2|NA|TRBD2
TGTGCCAGCAGCCCGGGACTAGCGGGAGGTAGCAATGAGCAGTTCTTC
CASSPGLAGGSNEQFF
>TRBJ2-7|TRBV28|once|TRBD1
TGTGCCAGCAGTTCTCGACAGGGGGCTTGGGAGCAGTACTTC
CASSSRQGAWEQYF
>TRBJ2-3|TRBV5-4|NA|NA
TGTGCCAGCAGCTCTCAGACAGGCACGATCACAGATACGCAGTATTTT
CASSSQTGTITDTQYF
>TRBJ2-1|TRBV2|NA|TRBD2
TGTGCCAGCAGGGGACTAGCGGCGTACAATGAGCAGTTCTTC
CASRGLAAYNEQFF
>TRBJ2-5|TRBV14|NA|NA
TGTGCCAGCAGCTGGGGACTCCGAGGGGAGACCCAGTACTTC
CASSWGLRGETQYF
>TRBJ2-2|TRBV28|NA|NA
TGTGCCAGCGTCTTTGGCGCGGGTAGGACCGGGGAGCTGTTTTTT
CASVFGAGRTGELFF
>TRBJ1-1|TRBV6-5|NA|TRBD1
TGTGCCAGCAGCCCGGGACAGGATTATAGGGGGGCTTTCTTT
CASSPGQDYRGAFF
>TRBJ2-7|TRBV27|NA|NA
TGTGCCAGCAAGGAATTGGGCAGGGTGCTGCGCGACGAGCAGTACTTC
CASKELGRVLRDEQYF
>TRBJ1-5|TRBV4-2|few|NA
TGTGCCAGCAGCTTAACTCCCGATCAGCCCCAGCATTTT
CASSLTPDQPQHF
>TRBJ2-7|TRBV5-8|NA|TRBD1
TGTGCCAGCAGGGGATCCGGGACAGCTTACGAGCAGTACTTC
CASRGSGTAYEQYF
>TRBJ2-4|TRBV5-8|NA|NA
TGTGCCAGCAGCTTCGGCCCAACAGCCCCCTCAGCCCCTCAGTACTTC
CASSFGPTAPSAPQYF
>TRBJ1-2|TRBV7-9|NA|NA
TGTGCCAGCAGCTTAATCGCCGCAACAGGGAACTATGGCTACACCTTC
CASSLIAATGNYGYTF
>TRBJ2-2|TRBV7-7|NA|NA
TGTGCCAGCAGCTTAGGATCAGGCGGGGAGCTGTTTTTT
CASSLGSGGELFF
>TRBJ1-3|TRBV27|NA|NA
TGTGCCAGCAGTTTCAGGGGCTCTGGAAACACCATATATTTT
CASSFRGSGNTIYF
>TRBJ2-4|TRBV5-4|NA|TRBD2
TGTGCCACGGGCGATAGCGGGAGGGGGAACATTCAGTACTTC
CATGDSGRGNIQYF
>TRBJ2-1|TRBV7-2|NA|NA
TGTGCCAGCAGCTTAGAACAGGGCATTGAGCAGTTCTTC
CASSLEQGIEQFF
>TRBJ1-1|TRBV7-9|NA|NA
TGTGCCAGCAGCTTAGAGGGAGGGCGGAACACTGAAGCTTTCTTT
CASSLEGGRNTEAFF
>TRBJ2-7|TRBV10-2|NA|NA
TGCGCCAGCATAGGAGACAGTCAGGAAACCTACGAGCAGTACTTC
CASIGDSQETYEQYF
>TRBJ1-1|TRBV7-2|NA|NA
TGTGCCAGCAGCCCTTCGAACACTGAAGCTTTCTTT
CASSPSNTEAFF
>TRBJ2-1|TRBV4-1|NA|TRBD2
TGCGCCAGCAGCCAAGTACTAGCGGTCTACAATGAGCAGTTCTTC
CASSQVLAVYNEQFF
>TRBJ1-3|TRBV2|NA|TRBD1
TGTGCCAGCACCGGGGGACAGGGGATCGAAAACACCATATATTTT
CASTGGQGIENTIYF
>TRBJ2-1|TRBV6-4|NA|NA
TGTGCCAGCATTAGGAGGGCAGGGCCCCTCAATGAGCAGTTCTTC
CASIRRAGPLNEQFF
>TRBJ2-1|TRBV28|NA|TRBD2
TGTGCCAGCAGTTTATTTACGGGAGGGCTATACAATGAGCAGTTCTTC
CASSLFTGGLYNEQFF
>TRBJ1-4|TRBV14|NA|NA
TGTGCCAGCAGCCGAGCAGGGGTGGAAAAACTGTTTTTT
CASSRAGVEKLFF
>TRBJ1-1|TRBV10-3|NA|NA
TGTGCCATCAGTCCACAGGTCATGAACACTGAAGCTTTCTTT
CAISPQVMNTEAFF
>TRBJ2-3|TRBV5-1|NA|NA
TGCGCCAGCAGCTTGGGAGACACCACAGATACGCAGTATTTT
CASSLGDTTDTQYF
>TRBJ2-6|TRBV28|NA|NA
TGTGCCAGCAGTTCTCTTGGTCTAGGTGGGGCCAACGTCCTGACTTTC
CASSSLGLGGANVLTF
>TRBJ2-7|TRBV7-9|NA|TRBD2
TGTGCCAGCAGCCCGCTAGCGGGGAGCTCCTACGAGCAGTACTTC
CASSPLAGSSYEQYF
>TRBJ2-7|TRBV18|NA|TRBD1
TGTGCCAGCTCACCACCCGGGACAGGGTCCTACGAGCAGTACTTC
CASSPPGTGSYEQYF
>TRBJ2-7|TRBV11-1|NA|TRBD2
TGTGCCAGCAGCCGGCGGGAGGCCTCTCCCTACGAGCAGTACTTC
CASSRREASPYEQYF
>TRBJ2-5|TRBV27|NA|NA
TGTGCCAGCAGTGCCCAAACCCCGGGCTCAGGGTCGACCCAGTACTTC
CASSAQTPGSGSTQYF